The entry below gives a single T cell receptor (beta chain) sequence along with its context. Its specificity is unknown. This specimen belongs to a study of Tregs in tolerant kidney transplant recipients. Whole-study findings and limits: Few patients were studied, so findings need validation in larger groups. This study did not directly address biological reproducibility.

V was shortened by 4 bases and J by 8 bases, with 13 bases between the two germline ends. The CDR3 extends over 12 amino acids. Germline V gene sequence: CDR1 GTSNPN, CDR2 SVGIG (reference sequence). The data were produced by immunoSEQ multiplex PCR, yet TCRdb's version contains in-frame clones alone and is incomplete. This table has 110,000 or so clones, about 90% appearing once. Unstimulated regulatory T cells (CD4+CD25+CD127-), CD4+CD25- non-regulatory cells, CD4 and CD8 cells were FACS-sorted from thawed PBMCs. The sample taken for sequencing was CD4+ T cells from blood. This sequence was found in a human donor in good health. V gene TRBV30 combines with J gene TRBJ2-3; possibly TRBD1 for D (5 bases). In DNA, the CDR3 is TGTGCCTGGACCCCCAATCAGGGTACGCAGTATTTT. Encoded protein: CAWTPNQGTQYF.